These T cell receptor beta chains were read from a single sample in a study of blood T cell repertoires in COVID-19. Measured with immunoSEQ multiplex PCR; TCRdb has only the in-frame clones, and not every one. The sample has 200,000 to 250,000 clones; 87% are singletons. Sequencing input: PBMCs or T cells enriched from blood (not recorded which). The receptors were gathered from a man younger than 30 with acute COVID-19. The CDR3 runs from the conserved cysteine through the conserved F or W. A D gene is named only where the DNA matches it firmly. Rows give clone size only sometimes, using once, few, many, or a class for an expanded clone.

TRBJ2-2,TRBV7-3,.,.,TGTGCCAGCAGCTTTGGCGGGTCCGGGGAGCTGTTTTTT,CASSFGGSGELFF
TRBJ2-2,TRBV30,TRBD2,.,TGTGCCTGGAGCCCCGACGTATTCAGCGGGACGAACACCGGGGAGCTGTTTTTT,CAWSPDVFSGTNTGELFF
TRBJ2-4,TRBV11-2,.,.,TGTGCCAGCAGCTTAATGGGGGGTACCGTTATAGCCAAAAACATTCAGTACTTC,CASSLMGGTVIAKNIQYF
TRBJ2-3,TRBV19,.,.,TGTGCCAGTAGTACCGGACTACTTAGCACAGATACGCAGTATTTT,CASSTGLLSTDTQYF
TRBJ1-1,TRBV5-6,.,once,TGTGCCAGCAGCTTGGCCAGGGAGGCAGCCGGAAACACTGAAGCTTTCTTT,CASSLAREAAGNTEAFF
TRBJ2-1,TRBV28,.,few,TGTGCCAGCACACGGAGCCCCAGCTCCTACAATGAGCAGTTCTTC,CASTRSPSSYNEQFF
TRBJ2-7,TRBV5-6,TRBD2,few,TGTGCCAGCAGCGGACAAGCGGGAGGACACTACGAGCAGTACTTC,CASSGQAGGHYEQYF
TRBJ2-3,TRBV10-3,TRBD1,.,TGTGCCATCAGTGAAGGGACAGGCGACACAGATACGCAGTATTTT,CAISEGTGDTDTQYF
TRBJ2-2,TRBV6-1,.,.,TGTGCCAGCAGTGAGGCCCCAACAGTAACCGGGGAGCTGTTTTTT,CASSEAPTVTGELFF
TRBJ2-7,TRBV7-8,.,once,TGTGCCAGCAGCTTAGACCGGGGCTACGAGCAGTACTTC,CASSLDRGYEQYF
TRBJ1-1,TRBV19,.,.,TGTGCCAGTAGTGGAGCCGGGAACACTGAAGCTTTCTTT,CASSGAGNTEAFF
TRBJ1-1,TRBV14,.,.,TGTGCCAGCAGCCAAAGGACAGCGAAGAACACTGAAGCTTTCTTT,CASSQRTAKNTEAFF
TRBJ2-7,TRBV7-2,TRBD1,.,TGTGCCAGCAGTCAAGGACAGGGGGCCTACGAGCAGTACTTC,CASSQGQGAYEQYF
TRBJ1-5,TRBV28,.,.,TGTGCCAGCAGTTTCTACAGGGGCAATCAGCCCCAGCATTTT,CASSFYRGNQPQHF
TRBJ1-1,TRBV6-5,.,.,TGTGCCAGCAGTCCTGTCGGGGACACTGAAGCTTTCTTT,CASSPVGDTEAFF
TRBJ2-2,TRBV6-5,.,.,TGTGCCAGCAGTTACGGGGCAGATGCCACCGGGGAGCTGTTTTTT,CASSYGADATGELFF
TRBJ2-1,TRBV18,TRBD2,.,TGTGCCAGCTCAGCTCTAGCGGGAGGGTCCTACAATGAGCAGTTCTTC,CASSALAGGSYNEQFF
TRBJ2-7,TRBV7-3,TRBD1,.,TGTGCCAGCAGCTCCGGACAGGCGCGCTCCTACGAGCAGTACTTC,CASSSGQARSYEQYF
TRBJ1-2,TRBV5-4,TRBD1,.,TGTGCCAGCAGCCAGGGACAGGGAAACTATGGCTACACCTTC,CASSQGQGNYGYTF
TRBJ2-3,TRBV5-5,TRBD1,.,TGTGCCAGCAGCTTGGAACAGGGGGCTACAGATACGCAGTATTTT,CASSLEQGATDTQYF
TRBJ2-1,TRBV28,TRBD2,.,TGTGCCAGCCGACTAGCGGGTTACAATGAGCAGTTCTTC,CASRLAGYNEQFF
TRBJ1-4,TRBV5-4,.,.,TGTGCCAGCAGCTCACAACAGGATCTCGGAAAACTGTTTTTT,CASSSQQDLGKLFF
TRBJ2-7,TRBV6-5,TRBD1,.,TGTGCCAGCACCCGGGACAGGGTCTACGAGCAGTACTTC,CASTRDRVYEQYF
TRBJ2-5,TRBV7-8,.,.,TGTGCCAGCAGCTTAATGGGGGGTTACCAAGAGACCCAGTACTTC,CASSLMGGYQETQYF
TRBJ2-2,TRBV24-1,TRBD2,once,TGTGCCACCAGTGATTTAACTAGCGGCGGGGAGCTGTTTTTT,CATSDLTSGGELFF
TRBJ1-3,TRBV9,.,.,TGTGCCAGCAGCGTAGCCTGGGCTGACTCTGGAAACACCATATATTTT,CASSVAWADSGNTIYF
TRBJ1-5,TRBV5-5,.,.,TGTGCCAGCAGCTTACAGGGCCAGAATTCGCCCCAGCATTTT,CASSLQGQNSPQHF
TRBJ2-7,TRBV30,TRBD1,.,TGTGCCTGTCCCAGGGGGTCTGCCCTCTACGAGCAGTACTTC,CACPRGSALYEQYF
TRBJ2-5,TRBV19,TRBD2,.,TGTGCCAGTAGTAGTTCGTACGGGACTAGCGGGAGCATAGAGACCCAGTACTTC,CASSSSYGTSGSIETQYF
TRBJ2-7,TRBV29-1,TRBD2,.,TGCAGCGTTGGGGCTAGCGGCCCCGGAGAGCAGTACTTC,CSVGASGPGEQYF
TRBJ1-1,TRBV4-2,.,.,TGTGCCAGCAGCCAAGAGCAGTCGATGAACACTGAAGCTTTCTTT,CASSQEQSMNTEAFF
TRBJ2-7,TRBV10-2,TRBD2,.,TGCGCCAGCAGGGAGGGACTAGCAGTAACCTACGAGCAGTACTTC,CASREGLAVTYEQYF
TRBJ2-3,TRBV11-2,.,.,TGTGCCAGCAGCTTAGAAGCCTCCGCGGATACGCAGTATTTT,CASSLEASADTQYF
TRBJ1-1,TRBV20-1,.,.,TGCAGTGCTAGTCCCATCCAACAGAACACTGAAGCTTTCTTT,CSASPIQQNTEAFF
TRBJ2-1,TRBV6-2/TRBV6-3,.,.,TGTGCCAGCAGCCGCTTATTCGGGAATGAGCAGTTCTTC,CASSRLFGNEQFF
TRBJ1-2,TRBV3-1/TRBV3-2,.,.,TGTGCCAGCAGCCAAGGAGGAGTGGCGATCTATGGCTACACCTTC,CASSQGGVAIYGYTF
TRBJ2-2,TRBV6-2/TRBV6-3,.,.,TGTGCCAGCAGTTACGGTTCGGGTCCCGGGGAGCTGTTTTTT,CASSYGSGPGELFF
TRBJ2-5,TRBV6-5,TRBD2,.,TGTGCCACCATCTTACTAGCGGGAGGGTTGGGGACCCAGTACTTC,CATILLAGGLGTQYF
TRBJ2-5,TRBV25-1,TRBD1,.,TGTGCCAGCAGTGAAAGTCGCACACCAGGGGGAACCCAGTACTTC,CASSESRTPGGTQYF
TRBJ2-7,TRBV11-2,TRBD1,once,TGTGCCAGCAGCTTGACCCGCGGGACAGGGTACGAGCAGTACTTC,CASSLTRGTGYEQYF
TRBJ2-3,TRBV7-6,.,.,TGTGCCAGCAGCTTAGTTTCGAACTCAGATACGCAGTATTTT,CASSLVSNSDTQYF